What follows are 19 T cell receptor beta chains derived from one specimen sequenced in a study of blood T cell repertoires in COVID-19. Some clones are missing from TCRdb's copy, which holds only in-frame ones; the method was immunoSEQ multiplex PCR. The data hold more than 250,000 clones, with nearly 90% observed a single time. Sequencing used peripheral blood. These receptors all stem from a human donor in a cohort sampled during active COVID-19.

This clone appeared a single time. V usage is TRBV10-3 and J usage is TRBJ2-7, with 9 bases matching TRBD2. V trimming: 4 bases; J trimming: 2 bases; junction bases outside the gene matches: 3. The CDR3 contains 14 residues. CDR1 and CDR2 (germline): ENHRY, SYGVKD. The CDR3 spells CAISVSGRTYEQYF. CDR3 bases: TGTGCCATCAGTGTCAGCGGGAGGACCTACGAGCAGTACTTC.

The J gene is TRBJ2-7, the V gene TRBV11-2, with TRBD1 matching 7 bases. The junction had 7 bases not matched to a gene; V was cut back by 5 bases and J by 0 bases. In germline, CDR1 is SGHAT, CDR2 FQNNGV. The CDR3 runs to 15 residues. DNA of the CDR3: TGTGCCAGCAGCGAGACCGGGACAGCCTCCTACGAGCAGTACTTC. Translated, it gives CASSETGTASYEQYF.

This clone appeared once. The chain links TRBV13 to TRBJ1-2, with TRBD1 as a possible D gene (5 bases). Germline V lookup: CDR1 PRHDT, CDR2 FYEKMQ (reference sequence). V lost 3 bases and J 6 bases, leaving 11 bases between the germline ends. CDR3 length equals 13 residues. As DNA, the CDR3 is TGTGCCAGCAGCTTGTCAGGGAACGATGGCTACACCTTC. It translates to CASSLSGNDGYTF.

This clone appeared once. The chain is built from TRBV30 and TRBJ1-1; D possibly corresponds to TRBD1 (6 bases). This CDR3 has 13 residues. Germline V gives CDR1 GTSNPN, CDR2 SVGIG (reference sequence). The V end was cut by 2 bases, the J end by 3 bases, with 10 bases between. The CDR3 here is CAWSKGQYTEAFF. The CDR3 DNA follows: TGTGCCTGGAGTAAAGGACAGTACACTGAAGCTTTCTTT.

V and J are TRBV2 and TRBJ1-6; a weak D match, TRBD1 (6 bases). Germline CDR1 SNHLY, CDR2 FYNNEI. This CDR3 is 14 amino acids long. The V and J ends lost 11 bases and 9 bases respectively, with 20 bases between them. This CDR3 reads CAGHREGGLSPLHF. The CDR3 DNA reads TGTGCCGGCCATCGGGAGGGGGGGCTTTCACCCCTCCACTTT.

The chain employs TRBV7-2 and TRBJ2-5; D not certain. The CDR3 spans 14 residues. Trimming shortened V by 1 base and J by 5 bases, and 11 bases separated the two germline ends. CDR1 is SGHTA and CDR2 is FQGNSA in the germline V gene. This CDR3 is CASSLEWSGETQYF. CDR3 bases: TGTGCCAGCAGCTTAGAATGGTCGGGTGAGACCCAGTACTTC. Full variable domain (remainder filled in from reference TRBV7-2 and TRBJ2-5): GAGVSQSPSNKVTEKGKDVELRCDPISGHTALYWYRQSLGQGLEFLIYFQGNSAPDKSGLPSDRFSAERTGGSVSTLTIQRTQQEDSAVYLCASSLEWSGETQYFGPGTRLLVL.

The J gene is TRBJ2-7, the V gene TRBV28; 7 nucleotides agree with TRBD2. The CDR3 length is 14 residues. Looked up from germline, CDR1 is MDHEN and CDR2 is SYDVKM. V shed 4 bases, J shed 3 bases, and the junction held 6 bases outside the gene matches. The CDR3: CASSSLTSDYEQYF. The CDR3 DNA follows: TGTGCCAGCAGTTCCCTCACTAGCGACTACGAGCAGTACTTC.

The chain couples TRBV7-2 to TRBJ2-7, with TRBD2 as a possible D gene (7 bases). The CDR3 loop spans 15 amino acids. Per the germline V gene, CDR1 is SGHTA and CDR2 is FQGNSA. V was trimmed by 5 bases and J by 9 bases, leaving 23 bases between them. The DNA for the CDR3 is TGTGCCAGCAGCCTCTCCTTGGGGGGCCGGGGGGTGCAGTACTTC. It specifies CASSLSLGGRGVQYF.

The chain combines TRBV6-2 or TRBV6-3 with TRBJ2-5, with 11 bases matching TRBD2. The CDR3 has 17 amino acids. Unmatched junction bases numbered 12, after V lost 5 bases and J lost 4 bases. CDR1 is MNHEY, CDR2 SVGEGT, per germline. The CDR3 DNA follows: TGTGCCAGCAGTCCCATAGCGGGAGGGCCTGGGCGAGAGACCCAGTACTTC. Translating it yields CASSPIAGGPGRETQYF.

In DNA, the CDR3 is TGTGCCAGCAGTTCGGACAGAAGAGCCTATGGCTACACCTTC. The encoded protein is CASSSDRRAYGYTF. The chain couples TRBV6-2 or TRBV6-3 to TRBJ1-2; a weak D match, TRBD1 (6 bases). The germline gives CDR1 MNHEY, CDR2 SVGEGT. CDR3 length: 14 residues. Deletions cut 4 bases from V and 4 bases from J, with 13 bases between.

This clone was found once. The J gene is TRBJ1-6, the V gene TRBV18, with D perhaps matching TRBD1 (5 bases). Germline CDR1 KGHSH, CDR2 LQKENI. The CDR3 covers 14 residues. Trimming left V 6 bases short and J 10 bases short, with 16 bases between. CDR3 loop: CASSPSGGESPLHF. In DNA form, the CDR3 reads TGTGCCAGCTCCCCCTCGGGGGGAGAATCACCCCTCCACTTT.

This chain connects TRBV21-1 to TRBJ1-1. TRBV21-1 has pseudogene status. CDR3 length: 13 amino acids. CDR3 protein: CASSAHRDTEAFF. The CDR3 nucleotides read TGTGCCAGCAGCGCTCACCGGGACACTGAAGCTTTCTTT.

This sequence joins TRBV27 and TRBJ1-1; 10 positions agree with TRBD1. CDR1 and CDR2 (germline): MNHEY, SMNVEV (reference sequence). Unmatched junction bases numbered 3, after V lost 4 bases and J lost 7 bases. The CDR3 contains 13 residues. CDR3 sequence: CASSSGQGNEAFF. Written as DNA, the CDR3 is TGTGCCAGCAGTTCGGGACAGGGGAATGAAGCTTTCTTT.

The chain is built from TRBV2 and TRBJ1-1, with 7 bases lining up with TRBD1. Germline CDR1 and CDR2: SNHLY and FYNNEI. CDR3 size: 13 residues. With V trimmed by 7 bases and J by 6 bases, 8 bases remained unmatched. The CDR3 is CASNRQGFAEAFF. CDR3 bases: TGTGCCAGCAACCGACAGGGTTTCGCTGAAGCTTTCTTT.

This clone has more than one count but fewer than ten. The chain combines TRBV6-6 with TRBJ2-3; 7 bases match TRBD2. Unmatched junction bases numbered 2, after V lost 6 bases and J lost 5 bases. Germline CDR1 is MNHNY and CDR2 is SVGAGI (reference sequence). The CDR3 totals 12 residues. CDR3 nucleotides: TGTGCCAGCAGAGGACTAGTAGATACGCAGTATTTT. Amino acids: CASRGLVDTQYF.

This chain uses TRBV7-2 with TRBJ1-2; the D gene is possibly TRBD1 (6 bases). Germline values: CDR1 SGHTA, CDR2 FQGNSA. CDR3 size: 15 residues. V gave up 5 bases and J gave up 6 bases, with 19 bases separating them. Here the CDR3 reads CASSLGWTAKDGYTF. CDR3 coding DNA: TGTGCCAGCAGCCTCGGATGGACAGCCAAAGATGGCTACACCTTC.

V is TRBV15 and J is TRBJ2-7; no clear D gene. With 0 bases removed from V and 4 bases from J, the gap between germline ends came to 7 bases. The CDR3 loop spans 13 amino acids. The germline gives CDR1 LNHNV, CDR2 YYDKDF (reference sequence). CDR3 DNA: TGTGCCACCAGCAGAGATATCCTATACGAGCAGTACTTC. Translated, it gives CATSRDILYEQYF.

This chain joins TRBV9 and TRBJ2-7, with D tentatively TRBD1 (7 bases). Germline V gives CDR1 SGDLS, CDR2 YYNGEE. The CDR3 is made up of 15 amino acids. V lost 3 bases and J 1 base, leaving 14 bases between the germline ends. CDR3 amino acids: CASSEGGGKSYEQYF. The CDR3 DNA follows: TGTGCCAGCAGCGAAGGGGGCGGGAAGTCCTACGAGCAGTACTTC.

The table lists this clone with a count of one. The genes are TRBV30 and TRBJ1-1; D possibly corresponds to TRBD1 (5 bases). This CDR3 has 15 residues. Germline V lookup: CDR1 GTSNPN, CDR2 SVGIG (reference sequence). Trimming stripped 3 bases from V and 2 bases from J, with 16 bases between. CDR3 DNA: TGTGCCTGGAGACGGCAGGGAGGCTACAACACTGAAGCTTTCTTT. Translated: CAWRRQGGYNTEAFF.